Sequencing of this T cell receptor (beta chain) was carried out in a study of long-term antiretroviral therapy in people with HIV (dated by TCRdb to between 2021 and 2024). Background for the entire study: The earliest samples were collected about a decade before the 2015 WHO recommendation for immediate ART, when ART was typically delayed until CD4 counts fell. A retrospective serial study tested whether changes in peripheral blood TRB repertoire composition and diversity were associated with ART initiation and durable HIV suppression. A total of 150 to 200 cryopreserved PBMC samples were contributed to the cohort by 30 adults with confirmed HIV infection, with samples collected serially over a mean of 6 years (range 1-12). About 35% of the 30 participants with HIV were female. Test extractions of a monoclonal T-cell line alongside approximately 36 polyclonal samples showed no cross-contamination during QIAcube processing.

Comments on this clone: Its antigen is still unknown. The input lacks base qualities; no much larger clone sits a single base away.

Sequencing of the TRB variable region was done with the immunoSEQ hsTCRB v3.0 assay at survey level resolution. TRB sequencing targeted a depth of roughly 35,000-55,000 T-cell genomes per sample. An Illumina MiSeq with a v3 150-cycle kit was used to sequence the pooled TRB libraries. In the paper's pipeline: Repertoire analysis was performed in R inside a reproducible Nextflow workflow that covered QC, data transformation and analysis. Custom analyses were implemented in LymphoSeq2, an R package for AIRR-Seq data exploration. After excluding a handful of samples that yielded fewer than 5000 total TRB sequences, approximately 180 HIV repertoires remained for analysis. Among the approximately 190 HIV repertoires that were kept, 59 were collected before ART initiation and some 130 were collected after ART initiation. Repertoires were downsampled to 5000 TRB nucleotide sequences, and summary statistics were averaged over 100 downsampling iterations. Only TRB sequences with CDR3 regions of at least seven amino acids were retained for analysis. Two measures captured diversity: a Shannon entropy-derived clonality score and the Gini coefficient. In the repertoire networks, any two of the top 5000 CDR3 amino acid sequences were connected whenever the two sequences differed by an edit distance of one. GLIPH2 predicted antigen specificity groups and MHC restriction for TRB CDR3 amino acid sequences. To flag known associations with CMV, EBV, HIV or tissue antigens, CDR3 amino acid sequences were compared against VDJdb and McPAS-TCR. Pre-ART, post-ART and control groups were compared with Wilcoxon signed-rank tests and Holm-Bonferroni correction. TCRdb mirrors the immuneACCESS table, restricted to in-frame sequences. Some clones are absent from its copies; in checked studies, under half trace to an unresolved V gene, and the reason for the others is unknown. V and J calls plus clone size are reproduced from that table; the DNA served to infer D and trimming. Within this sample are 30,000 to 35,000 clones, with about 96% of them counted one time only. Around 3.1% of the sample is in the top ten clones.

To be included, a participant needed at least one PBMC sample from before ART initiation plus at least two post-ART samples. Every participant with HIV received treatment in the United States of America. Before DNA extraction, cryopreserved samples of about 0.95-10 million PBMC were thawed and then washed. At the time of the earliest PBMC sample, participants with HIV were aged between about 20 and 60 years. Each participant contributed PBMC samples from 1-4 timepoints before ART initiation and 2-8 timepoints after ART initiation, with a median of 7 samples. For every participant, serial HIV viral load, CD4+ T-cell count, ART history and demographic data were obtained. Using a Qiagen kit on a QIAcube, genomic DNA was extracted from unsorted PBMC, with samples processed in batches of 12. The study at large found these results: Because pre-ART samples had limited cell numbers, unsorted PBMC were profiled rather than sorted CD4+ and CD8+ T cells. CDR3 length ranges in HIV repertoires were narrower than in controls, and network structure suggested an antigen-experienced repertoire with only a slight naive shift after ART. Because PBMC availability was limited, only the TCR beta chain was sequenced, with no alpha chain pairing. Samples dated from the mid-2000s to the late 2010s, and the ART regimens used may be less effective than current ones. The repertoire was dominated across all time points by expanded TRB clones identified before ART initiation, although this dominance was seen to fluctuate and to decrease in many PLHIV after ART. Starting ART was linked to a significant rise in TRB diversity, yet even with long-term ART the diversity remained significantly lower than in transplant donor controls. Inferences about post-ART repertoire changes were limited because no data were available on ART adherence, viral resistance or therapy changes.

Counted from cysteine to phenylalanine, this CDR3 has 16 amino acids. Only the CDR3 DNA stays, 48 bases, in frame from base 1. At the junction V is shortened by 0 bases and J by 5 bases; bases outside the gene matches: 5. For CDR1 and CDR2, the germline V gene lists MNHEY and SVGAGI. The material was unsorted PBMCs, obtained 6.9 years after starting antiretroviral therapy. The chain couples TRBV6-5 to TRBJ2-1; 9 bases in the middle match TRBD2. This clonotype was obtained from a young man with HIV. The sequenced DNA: TGTGCCAGCAGTTACTCTCTAGCGGGATTACACAATGAGCAGTTCTTC. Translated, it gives CASSYSLAGLHNEQFF.